What follows are 14 T cell receptor beta chains derived from one specimen sequenced in a study of blood T cell repertoires in COVID-19. Data came from immunoSEQ multiplex PCR; TCRdb stores just in-frame clones and leaves some out. The sample contains approximately 60,000 clones, about 94% of which appear only once. Sequencing used peripheral blood. The source of these receptors is a man in his sixties or seventies with active COVID-19.

V gene TRBV6-1 combines with J gene TRBJ1-1; D is unclear. The CDR3 runs 15 residues. Trimming took off 0 bases at V and 1 base at J, with 9 bases between the two ends. Per germline, CDR1 MNHNS and CDR2 SASEGT. The DNA for the CDR3 is TGTGCCAGCAGTGAAGCGGGCCGGTCGAACACTGAAGCTTTCTTT. It is translated as CASSEAGRSNTEAFF.

J is TRBJ2-1 and V is TRBV6-5; TRBD2 matches 9 bases. The CDR3 consists of 13 residues. The germline V gene encodes CDR1 MNHEY and CDR2 SVGAGI. J lost 15 bases, V lost 8 bases, and 14 bases had no gene match. CDR3: CASLELAGPGGFF. Written as DNA, the CDR3 is TGTGCCAGCCTCGAACTAGCGGGTCCAGGAGGGTTCTTC.

The chain recombines TRBV10-3 with TRBJ1-2, with unresolved D. The CDR3 covers 14 residues. V gave up 2 bases and J gave up 5 bases, with 12 bases separating them. Germline assignment: CDR1 ENHRY and CDR2 SYGVKD. In nucleotides, the CDR3 is TGTGCCATCAGTGAGAACAGCCAGATATATGGCTACACCTTC. Translated, it gives CAISENSQIYGYTF.

CDR3 region: CASSATSGTSMYEQYF. The CDR3 bases are TGTGCCAGCAGCGCTACATCCGGGACTAGTATGTACGAGCAGTACTTC. The chain joins TRBV11-3 to TRBJ2-7; 8 bases fit TRBD2. V was pared by 5 bases and J by 4 bases, with 13 bases of the junction left unmatched. The V gene's germline CDR1 is SGHNT and CDR2 YENEEA. This CDR3 has 16 residues.

This clone was seen once. The chain is built from TRBV5-1 and TRBJ2-7; 7 nucleotides line up with TRBD1. The germline V gene encodes CDR1 SGHRS and CDR2 YFSETQ. The junction had 7 bases not matched to a gene; V was cut back by 4 bases and J by 3 bases. This CDR3 has 14 residues. The CDR3 DNA follows: TGCGCCAGCAGCCCCCGACAGGGAAGCTACGAGCAGTACTTC. Translated, it gives CASSPRQGSYEQYF.

V and J are TRBV15 and TRBJ2-5, with 7 bases aligning to TRBD1. The length of the CDR3 is 15 residues. J was trimmed by 4 bases and V by 1 base; bases with no gene match: 6. The germline V gene encodes CDR1 LNHNV and CDR2 YYDKDF (reference sequence). CDR3 nucleotide sequence: TGTGCCACCAGCAGAGGGGACAGTGAGCTAGAGACCCAGTACTTC. Translating gives CATSRGDSELETQYF.

The chain is built from TRBV27 and TRBJ2-1; a possible D gene is TRBD1 (6 bases). Germline lookup yields CDR1 MNHEY and CDR2 SMNVEV (reference sequence). CDR3 length: 15 amino acids. V was shortened by 2 bases and J by 2 bases, with 10 bases between the two germline ends. The CDR3, as DNA: TGTGCCAGCAGTTTACTTGGGGGCCCCTACAATGAGCAGTTCTTC. This encodes CASSLLGGPYNEQFF.

The chain recombines TRBV27 with TRBJ1-4, with D unclear. V lost 6 bases to trimming and J lost 3 bases, with 17 bases between them. Germline CDR1 and CDR2: MNHEY and SMNVEV (reference sequence). This CDR3 has 16 residues. The CDR3 is CASRLNWEGPNEKLFF. The CDR3 region has the DNA TGTGCCAGCAGATTAAATTGGGAGGGTCCTAATGAAAAACTGTTTTTT.

The CDR3 sequence: CASSYSAGGSYGYTF. The CDR3 DNA follows: TGTGCCAGCAGTTACTCGGCAGGGGGCAGCTATGGCTACACCTTC. The chain employs TRBV6-5 and TRBJ1-2; TRBD1 aligns across 8 bases. Trimming cost V 0 bases and J 4 bases; bases outside gene matches: 4. The V gene's germline CDR1 is MNHEY and CDR2 SVGAGI. This CDR3 contains 15 residues.

This chain connects TRBV5-1 to TRBJ2-7, with TRBD1 identical over 7 bases. The CDR3 extends over 15 amino acids. Germline values: CDR1 SGHRS, CDR2 YFSETQ. The trim removed 0 bases at V and 1 base at J, leaving 4 bases unmatched. The CDR3 is CASSLAGGGSYEQYF. The CDR3 DNA is TGCGCCAGCAGCTTGGCAGGGGGTGGATCCTACGAGCAGTACTTC.

This clone appeared once. V gene TRBV11-2 combines with J gene TRBJ2-3; a weak D match, TRBD2 (5 bases). There are 17 residues in the CDR3. V gave up 5 bases and J gave up 1 base, with 19 bases separating them. The germline gives CDR1 SGHAT, CDR2 FQNNGV. The CDR3 nucleotides read TGTGCCAGCAGCCAACCCGAGGGTGGATGGGGCACAGATACGCAGTATTTT. It translates to CASSQPEGGWGTDTQYF.

The gene calls are TRBV5-1 and TRBJ2-3, with D possibly being TRBD1 (5 bases). CDR1 is SGHRS, CDR2 YFSETQ, per germline. The CDR3 sequence is 16 residues long. With 1 base removed from V and 1 base from J, the gap between germline ends came to 13 bases. CDR3: CASSLSGAPGTDTQYF. For the CDR3, the DNA is TGCGCCAGCAGCTTGAGTGGGGCCCCGGGCACAGATACGCAGTATTTT.

In its sample, this clone was seen once. The J gene is TRBJ2-2, the V gene TRBV11-1, with no clear D. CDR3 length: 15 amino acids. Trimming shortened V by 2 bases and J by 0 bases, and 7 bases separated the two germline ends. Looked up from germline, CDR1 is SGHAT and CDR2 is FQDESV (reference sequence). The CDR3 is CASSLWATNTGELFF. CDR3 coding DNA: TGTGCCAGCAGCTTATGGGCTACGAACACCGGGGAGCTGTTTTTT. The variable domain in full, with the rest retrieved from reference TRBV11-1 and TRBJ2-2, is EAEVAQSPRYKITEKSQAVAFWCDPISGHATLYWYRQILGQGPELLVQFQDESVVDDSQLPKDRFSAERLKGVDSTLKIQPAELGDSAMYLCASSLWATNTGELFFGEGSRLTVL.

V usage is TRBV7-2 and J usage is TRBJ1-3, with TRBD1 matching over 7 bases. The CDR3 is made up of 16 amino acids. Germline CDR1 reads SGHTA; CDR2 reads FQGNSA. J gave up 0 bases and V 5 bases, and 7 bases lay outside the gene matches. Here the CDR3 reads CASSPDRVISGNTIYF. CDR3 coding DNA: TGTGCCAGCAGCCCCGACAGGGTAATCTCTGGAAACACCATATATTTT.